This TCR beta chain was found in a study of cytomegalovirus exposure and HLA in healthy donors (dated by TCRdb to between 2016 and 2019). About the investigation overall: In an earlier analysis of approximately 500 of the donors, 250 to 350 Gb of sequence data and 90 million to 120 million unique TCR beta sequences from 180 million or so T cells were reported. The number of donors typed differed by locus, with roughly 620-630 for A, B, C, DRB1 and DQB1, roughly 550 for DQA1, 600 to 610 for DPA1, and approximately 470 for DPB1. Of the roughly 390 genotyped donors, less than 85% were placed in the genetic ancestry cluster associated with self-reported Caucasian donors. The study aimed to test whether cataloging public T cell receptors could reveal signatures of past pathogen exposure. HLA typing covered class I and class II loci at four-digit resolution. In an earlier analysis of 500 to 650 of the donors, high-throughput TCR beta sequencing was used to judge whether each TCR beta V gene segment behaved as functional or pseudogenic. All discovery cohort repertoires had been generated using a single sequencing platform. A later analysis re-examined previously published TCR beta repertoires from more than 600 donors and added high-resolution HLA genotyping to investigate patterns of TCR occurrence. An early release that covered several hundred HLA-typed donors contained approximately 300 gigabases of sequencing data and roughly 84 million unique TCR sequences. High-throughput TCR immunosequencing, statistical association of individual TCRs with disease status, and machine learning were combined to predict cytomegalovirus infection status. Along with the roughly 670-subject first cohort, a separate validation cohort of 120 different subjects was used. Among over 350 genotyped donors of the cohort, an average of around 240,000 unique TCR beta nucleotide sequences were sequenced per donor, about a sixth of them non-productive. The T cell repertoires of 550 to 850 subjects were profiled by immunosequencing and related to cytomegalovirus serostatus. Genome-wide SNP genotypes for about three fifths of the roughly 700 donors were used in a later genetic analysis, which treated that subset as a discovery cohort. Roughly 5 DR-DQ haplotypes were handled as single units for association and clustering, since linkage in the cohort was strong. The later analysis used no new phenotypic data to find candidate immune exposures, relying instead on TCR beta sequences and their occurrence across donors. Donor age, sex, ethnicity and CMV serostatus were compiled together with the repertoire data.

V is shortened by 3 bases, J by 11 bases, and the region joining them spans 13 bases. Including the terminal cysteine and phenylalanine, the CDR3 comprises 12 residues. The only DNA kept is the CDR3, 36 bases in frame from the first base. As encoded in the germline V gene, CDR1 is MGHRA while CDR2 is YSYEKL. The cohort comprised 670 or so healthy bone marrow donors. At the time of sampling, all cohort members were nominally healthy, though unrecorded immune exposures were likely present. Of the approximately 620 cohort members, roughly 290 had a positive CMV serostatus and about 350 had a negative one, while no CMV serostatus was recorded for the donor. A peripheral blood sample was collected from each donor, and TCR beta sequencing was performed on peripheral blood mononuclear cells. The Qiagen DNeasy Blood Extraction Kit was used to extract genomic DNA from the blood cell samples. General conclusions and limits of the study: Compared with equally common non-associated chains, HLA-associated TCR beta chains in a later analysis were more clonally expanded and had lower generation probabilities. Broadly in line with IMGT annotations, most TCR beta V segments showed up in productive rearrangements about 87% or about 30% of the time in an earlier analysis of around 550 of the donors. According to a later analysis, most CMV-associated TCR beta chains appeared to be HLA-restricted, and the HLA associations seemed to be driven largely by CMV exposure. Specific HLA alleles were associated with over 15,000 TCR beta sequences at a false discovery rate of 0.05 in a later analysis. A later genetic analysis associated a missense DCLRE1C variant with V-gene and J-gene trimming of TCR beta chains, and an independent cohort replicated the association. A later genetic analysis reported fewer N-insertions in productive TCRs among donors in an Asian-associated ancestry cluster than the roughly 700-donor mean. Some IMGT-functional V segments, including TRBV6-2 and TRBV6-3, could not be told apart with the 87-base-pair reads, so those segments were excluded. The classifier was reported to diagnose cytomegalovirus status with high specificity and sensitivity in both the original and validation cohorts. According to a later analysis, TCR association rates differed among HLA loci, with DRB1 alleles showing the most associated TCRs and HLA-C alleles showing the fewest. A total of about 180 TCR beta chains were listed by the study as associated with cytomegalovirus. The presence/absence analyses assumed that sequencing depth was roughly uniform across donors, and that assumption may not be true. The sequencing pipeline was judged likely to have produced a cluster of highly shared sequence variants as a technical artifact. Only TCR beta chains were sequenced in this cohort, and the absence of alpha or paired-chain data limited detectable features. Correlated functional status among segregating V segments might reflect linkage disequilibrium, but an unknown experimental factor could not be ruled out. A further reported finding was that TCR beta sequences accurately predicted the HLA-A and HLA-B alleles for most subjects in the first cohort. In a later analysis, several top co-occurrence clusters were reported to appear linked to parvovirus B19, influenza, CMV and Epstein-Barr virus. While some public TCRs were present in many individuals, most TCR sequences turned up only very rarely across donors. For the cohort, immune exposure information was limited to CMV serostatus. Because some donors lacked HLA typing at each locus, the association tests relied only on the typed subset. The authors suggested that the approach could potentially be extended to other disease states and immunological phenotypes. When HLA alleles, especially DR and DQ, strongly co-occurred, attributing TCR associations to individual alleles was difficult. In vitro tests confirmed that a few of the cytomegalovirus-associated TCR beta chains recognize cytomegalovirus antigens. Seventeen rarely observed V segments, including chromosome 9 orphons, were excluded from the earlier analysis of some 590 of the donors because counts were too low.

Only a few counts were recorded for this clone. Its recognized antigen is unknown. Base qualities are not provided; no much larger clone lies one nucleotide away. Libraries were built with the immunoSEQ multiplex PCR assay. A mixture of 60 forward primers for TCR Vbeta segments and 13 reverse primers for TCR Jbeta segments was used in the multiplex PCR. The CDR3 region of rearranged TCR beta genes was amplified from genomic DNA with a multiplex PCR assay. On the Illumina HiSeq System, the amplified TCR beta libraries were sequenced as 87-base-pair reads. The study's own analysis went as follows. A later analysis counted around 72 million unique TCR beta chains across the 690 or so repertoires, and 9.5 million to 11 million of these chains were shared by at least two donors. A nearest-neighbor algorithm error-corrected the raw reads and collapsed the reads into unique sequences, merging closely related sequences to remove PCR and sequencing errors. Alignment of CDR3 sequences to IMGT reference sequences was used to assign V, D and J gene segments. For a sequence to be retained, a match of at least six nucleotides to both a V gene segment and a J gene segment was required. Rearrangements were called productive when the CDR3 lacked stop codons and stayed in frame with V and J; all others were non-productive. CDR3 was defined according to IMGT convention as the region running from the second conserved V-encoded cysteine to the conserved J-encoded phenylalanine. The earlier analysis of about 590 of the donors excluded sequences that lacked an unambiguous match to a single V gene segment. An earlier analysis of 500 to 700 of the donors classified V segments as functional when productive rearrangements were above 56.7% and as segregating when the standard deviation between donors was above 5%. A statistical classification framework was built to diagnose cytomegalovirus status from the catalog of TCR beta chain sequences. In a later analysis, V and J genes were assigned by comparing TCR nucleotide sequences against IMGT/GENE-DB human TR gene sequences. Using the TCRdist pipeline, a later analysis assigned CDR3 sequences along with most-parsimonious VDJ recombination scenarios. In a later analysis, each TCR beta chain was defined by its CDR3 amino acid sequence together with its V-gene family, and reads without a unique V-gene family were excluded. In a later analysis, around 600 highly shared, low-generation-probability nucleotide sequences were removed to address suspected cross-contamination and a sequencing artifact. For each public chain, a later analysis derived a clonal expansion index from normalized ranks of inferred template counts within each repertoire. A later analysis computed generation probabilities with a VDJ recombination model fitted to out-of-frame rearrangements, and checked the results against IGoR. In a later analysis, hypergeometric tests were used to score TCR-TCR, TCR-HLA and TCR-CMV co-occurrence, with a repertoire-size bias correction applied to TCR pairs. To estimate false discovery rates, a later analysis permuted the HLA or CMV assignments 20 times. In a later analysis, co-occurring TCRs were grouped using DBSCAN, with TCRdist sequence similarity added in when clustering inside HLA-allele-positive subsets. For co-occurrence clustering, repertoires with fewer than 30,000 or more than 120,000 public chains were excluded, along with roughly 5 repertoires with anomalous nucleotide sharing. What TCRdb holds here is the immuneACCESS table cut down to in-frame rearrangements. Part of the clones is not present; checked against another copy, under half of the missing clones reflect an unresolved V gene, and the others are unexplained. The V and J calls and clone size are taken from that table; D and trimming were inferred from the DNA. In this sample the table shows around 150,000 clones, 73% of which occur a single time. The top ten hold roughly an eighth of the sample.

This receptor chain uses TRBV4-1 and TRBJ1-1; the D segment cannot be called with confidence. The clonotype originates from a human donor in good health. Source material: PBMCs. The nucleotide sequence is TGCGCCAGCAGCCAGGGCAGGCGCTCGGCTTTCTTT. It encodes CASSQGRRSAFF.